A selection of T cell receptor beta chains follows, all from one sample in a study of blood T cell repertoires in COVID-19. TCRdb's copy holds only in-frame clones and misses some; the assay was immunoSEQ multiplex PCR. The sample yields a few hundred thousand clones, around 86% seen once. The material sequenced was PBMCs or T cells enriched from blood (not recorded which). The receptor source for this set is a young woman who had recovered from COVID-19. The CDR3 runs from the conserved cysteine through the conserved F or W. A D gene is named only where the DNA matches it firmly. Where a row states a size, it is once, few, many or the class of an expanded clone; other rows omit it.

V	D	size	J	CDR3	DNA
TRBV12-5	NA	NA	TRBJ2-2	CASGPVNHGAAGELFF	TGTGCTAGTGGTCCAGTCAACCATGGGGCGGCCGGGGAGCTGTTTTTT
TRBV19	TRBD1	once	TRBJ1-1	CASSIDRTGGEFTEAFF	TGTGCCAGTAGTATAGATCGCACAGGGGGCGAATTCACTGAAGCTTTCTTT
TRBV6-5	TRBD2	NA	TRBJ2-1	CASSYPSGGYGNEQFF	TGTGCCAGCAGTTACCCGAGCGGGGGGTATGGCAATGAGCAGTTCTTC
TRBV9	NA	NA	TRBJ2-3	CASSEGHSSTDTQYF	TGTGCCAGCAGCGAGGGACATTCTAGCACAGATACGCAGTATTTT
TRBV29-1	TRBD1	NA	TRBJ2-5	CSVDRGQGALPETQYF	TGCAGCGTTGACCGCGGACAGGGGGCGCTCCCAGAGACCCAGTACTTC
TRBV18	NA	NA	TRBJ1-4	CASSPRGATNEKLFF	TGTGCCAGCTCACCAAGGGGTGCAACTAATGAAAAACTGTTTTTT
TRBV5-1	NA	NA	TRBJ2-5	CASEGSHQETQYF	TGCGCCAGCGAAGGTAGCCACCAAGAGACCCAGTACTTC
TRBV24-1	NA	NA	TRBJ2-3	CATSDSQGTVTDTQYF	TGTGCCACCAGTGATTCACAGGGTACGGTCACAGATACGCAGTATTTT
TRBV7-9	NA	NA	TRBJ2-6	CASSFLVGVAGANVLTF	TGTGCCAGCAGCTTTCTCGTCGGGGTCGCTGGGGCCAACGTCCTGACTTTC
TRBV5-1	TRBD2	NA	TRBJ2-7	CASSWTGGTSYEQYF	TGCGCCAGCAGCTGGACGGGGGGTACCTCCTACGAGCAGTACTTC
TRBV16	TRBD1	once	TRBJ1-2	CASSTRQGEIYGYTF	TGTGCCAGCAGCACCCGACAGGGAGAGATCTATGGCTACACCTTC
TRBV27	NA	NA	TRBJ1-5	CACATGWGNQPQHF	TGTGCCTGCGCCACCGGGTGGGGCAATCAGCCCCAGCATTTT
TRBV12-3/TRBV12-4	NA	NA	TRBJ1-2	CASSFPRLYGYTF	TGTGCCAGCAGTTTCCCACGGTTATATGGCTACACCTTC
TRBV5-5	NA	NA	TRBJ2-3	CASSLVRAPTDTQYF	TGTGCCAGCAGCTTGGTCAGGGCACCCACGGATACGCAGTATTTT
TRBV4-1	NA	NA	TRBJ1-2	CASSQTPPGEYGYTF	TGCGCCAGCAGCCAAACTCCACCGGGAGAATATGGCTACACCTTC
TRBV27	TRBD1	once	TRBJ1-4	CASSKTGGEEKLFF	TGTGCCAGCAGTAAAACAGGGGGGGAAGAAAAACTGTTTTTT
TRBV6-5	NA	NA	TRBJ2-3	CASGSGGDTQYF	TGTGCCAGCGGAAGCGGCGGAGATACGCAGTATTTT
TRBV16	TRBD1	NA	TRBJ2-3	CASSQSPGQDSTDTQYF	TGTGCCAGCAGCCAATCACCCGGACAGGATAGCACAGATACGCAGTATTTT
TRBV11-1	NA	NA	TRBJ1-1	CASSLGQPGRTEAFF	TGTGCCAGCAGCTTAGGGCAACCTGGGAGGACTGAAGCTTTCTTT
TRBV28	TRBD1	few	TRBJ1-5	CASSSGQGVQPQHF	TGTGCCTCATCTAGCGGACAGGGAGTACAGCCCCAGCATTTT
TRBV20-1	TRBD2	NA	TRBJ2-7	CSARRGEEQYF	TGCAGTGCTAGGCGGGGGGAAGAGCAGTACTTC
TRBV30	NA	once	TRBJ1-5	CAPSPRGFGNQPQHF	TGTGCCCCGAGTCCCAGGGGATTTGGCAATCAGCCCCAGCATTTT
TRBV3-1/TRBV3-2	TRBD2	NA	TRBJ2-1	CASSPSVPASGGNNEQFF	TGTGCCAGCAGCCCAAGTGTGCCCGCTAGCGGGGGAAACAATGAGCAGTTCTTC